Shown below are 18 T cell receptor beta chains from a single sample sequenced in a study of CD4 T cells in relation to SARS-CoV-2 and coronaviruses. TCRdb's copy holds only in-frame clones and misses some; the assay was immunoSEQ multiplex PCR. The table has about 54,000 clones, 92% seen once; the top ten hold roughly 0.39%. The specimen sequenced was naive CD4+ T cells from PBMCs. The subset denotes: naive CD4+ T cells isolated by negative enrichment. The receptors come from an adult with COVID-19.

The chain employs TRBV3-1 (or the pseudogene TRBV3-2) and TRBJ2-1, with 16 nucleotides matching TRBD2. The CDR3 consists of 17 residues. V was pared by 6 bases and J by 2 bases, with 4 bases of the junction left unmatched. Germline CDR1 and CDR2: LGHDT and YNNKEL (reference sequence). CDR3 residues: CASRSGTSGRAYNEQFF. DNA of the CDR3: TGTGCCAGCAGGTCCGGGACTAGCGGGAGGGCCTACAATGAGCAGTTCTTC.

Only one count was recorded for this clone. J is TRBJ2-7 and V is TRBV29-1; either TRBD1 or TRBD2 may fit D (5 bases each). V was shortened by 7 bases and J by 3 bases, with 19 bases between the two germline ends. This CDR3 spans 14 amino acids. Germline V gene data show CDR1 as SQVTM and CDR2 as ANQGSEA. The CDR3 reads CSATYVGRRYEQYF. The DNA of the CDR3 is TGCAGCGCGACTTACGTGGGACGGCGCTACGAGCAGTACTTC.

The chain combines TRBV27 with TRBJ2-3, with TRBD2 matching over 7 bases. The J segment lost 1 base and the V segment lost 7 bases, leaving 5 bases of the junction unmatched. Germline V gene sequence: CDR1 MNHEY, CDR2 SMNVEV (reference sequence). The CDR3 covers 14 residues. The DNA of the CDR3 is TGTGCCAGCACTCTGGGGGGGGGCACAGATACGCAGTATTTT. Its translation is CASTLGGGTDTQYF.

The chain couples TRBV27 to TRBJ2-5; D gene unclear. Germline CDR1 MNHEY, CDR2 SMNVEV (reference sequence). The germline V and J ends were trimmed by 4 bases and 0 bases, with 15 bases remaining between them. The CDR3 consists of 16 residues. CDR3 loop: CASSSAALADQETQYF. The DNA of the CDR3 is TGTGCCAGCAGTTCGGCGGCCCTGGCAGACCAAGAGACCCAGTACTTC.

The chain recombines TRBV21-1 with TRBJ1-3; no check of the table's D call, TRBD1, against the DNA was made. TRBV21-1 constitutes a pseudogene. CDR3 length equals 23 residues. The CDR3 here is CASSKEFTGTGKQKLISGNTIYF. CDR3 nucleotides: TGTGCCAGCAGCAAAGAATTCACCGGGACAGGAAAACAGAAACTAATCTCTGGAAACACCATATATTTT.

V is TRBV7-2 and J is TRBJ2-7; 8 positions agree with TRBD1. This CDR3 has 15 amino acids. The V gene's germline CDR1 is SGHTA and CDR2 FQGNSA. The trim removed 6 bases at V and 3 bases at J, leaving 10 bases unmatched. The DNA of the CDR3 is TGTGCCAGCAGACCCGGACAGGGTAAATACTACGAGCAGTACTTC. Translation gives CASRPGQGKYYEQYF.

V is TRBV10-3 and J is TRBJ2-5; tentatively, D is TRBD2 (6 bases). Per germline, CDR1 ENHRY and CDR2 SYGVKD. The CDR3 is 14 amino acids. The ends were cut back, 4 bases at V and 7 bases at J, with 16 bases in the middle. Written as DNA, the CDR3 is TGTGCCATCAGTGGGGGACTCCGCTCCGGGACCCAGTACTTC. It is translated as CAISGGLRSGTQYF.

The CDR3 bases are TGTGCCAGCAGTTTAGGGGGGATCGGGGAGCTGTTTTTT. It codes for CASSLGGIGELFF. The rearrangement links TRBV12-3 or TRBV12-4 to TRBJ2-2; TRBD1 or TRBD2 may be the D gene (5 bases each). Trimming took off 1 base at V and 7 bases at J, with 7 bases between the two ends. There are 13 residues in the CDR3.

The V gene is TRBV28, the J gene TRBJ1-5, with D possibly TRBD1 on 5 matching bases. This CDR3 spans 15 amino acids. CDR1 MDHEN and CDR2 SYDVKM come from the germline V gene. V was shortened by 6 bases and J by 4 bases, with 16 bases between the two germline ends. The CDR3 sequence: CASSRGRRGNQPQHF. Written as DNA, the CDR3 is TGTGCCAGCAGCCGAGGGAGAAGGGGTAATCAGCCCCAGCATTTT.

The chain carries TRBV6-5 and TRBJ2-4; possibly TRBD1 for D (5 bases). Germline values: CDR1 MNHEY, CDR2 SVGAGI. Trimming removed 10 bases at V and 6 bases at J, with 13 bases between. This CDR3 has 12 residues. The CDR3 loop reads CATRQRRNIQYF. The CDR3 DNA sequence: TGTGCCACGAGACAGAGGCGAAACATTCAGTACTTC.

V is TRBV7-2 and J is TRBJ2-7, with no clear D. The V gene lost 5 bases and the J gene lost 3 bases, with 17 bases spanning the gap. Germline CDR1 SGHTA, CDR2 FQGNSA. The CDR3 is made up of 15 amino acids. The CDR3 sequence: CASSPRGSYFYEQYF. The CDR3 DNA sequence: TGTGCCAGCAGCCCGCGCGGCAGTTACTTCTACGAGCAGTACTTC.

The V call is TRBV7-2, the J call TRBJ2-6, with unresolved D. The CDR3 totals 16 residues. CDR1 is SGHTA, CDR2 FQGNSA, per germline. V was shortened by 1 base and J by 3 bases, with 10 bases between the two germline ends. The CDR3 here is CASSLEWVSGANVLTF. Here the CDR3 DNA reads TGTGCCAGCAGCTTAGAATGGGTCAGTGGGGCCAACGTCCTGACTTTC.

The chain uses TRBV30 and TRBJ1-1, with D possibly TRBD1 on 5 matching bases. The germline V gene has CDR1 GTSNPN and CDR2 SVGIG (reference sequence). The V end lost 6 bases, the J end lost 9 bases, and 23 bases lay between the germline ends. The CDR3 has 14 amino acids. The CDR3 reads CACFPGLAMGKAFF. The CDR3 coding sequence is TGTGCCTGTTTTCCGGGACTGGCCATGGGTAAAGCTTTCTTT.

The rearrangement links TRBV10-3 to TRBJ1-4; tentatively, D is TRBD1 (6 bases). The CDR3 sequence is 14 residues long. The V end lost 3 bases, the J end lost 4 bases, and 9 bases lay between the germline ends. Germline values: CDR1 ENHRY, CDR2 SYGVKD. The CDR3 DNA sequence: TGTGCCATCAGTGACGCAGGGGATAATGAAAAACTGTTTTTT. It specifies CAISDAGDNEKLFF.

CDR3: CASSSVLESTGELFF. The CDR3 DNA follows: TGTGCCAGCAGTTCGGTGTTAGAGAGCACCGGGGAGCTGTTTTTT. The chain is built from TRBV2 and TRBJ2-2; D is unclear. This CDR3 region has 15 residues. With 5 bases removed from V and 4 bases from J, the gap between germline ends came to 14 bases. The germline V gene encodes CDR1 SNHLY and CDR2 FYNNEI.

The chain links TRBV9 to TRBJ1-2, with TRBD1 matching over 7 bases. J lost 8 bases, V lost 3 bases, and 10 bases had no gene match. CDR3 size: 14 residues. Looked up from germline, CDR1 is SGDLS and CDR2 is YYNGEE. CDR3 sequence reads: CASSGPTGREGYTF. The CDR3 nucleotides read TGTGCCAGCAGCGGACCGACAGGGCGGGAGGGCTACACCTTC.

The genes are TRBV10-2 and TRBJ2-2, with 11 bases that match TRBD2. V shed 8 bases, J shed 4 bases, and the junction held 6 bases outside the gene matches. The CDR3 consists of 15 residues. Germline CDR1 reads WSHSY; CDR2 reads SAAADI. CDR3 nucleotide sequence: TGCGCCAGCGGGAAAACTAGCGGGGGCACCGGGGAGCTGTTTTTT. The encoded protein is CASGKTSGGTGELFF.

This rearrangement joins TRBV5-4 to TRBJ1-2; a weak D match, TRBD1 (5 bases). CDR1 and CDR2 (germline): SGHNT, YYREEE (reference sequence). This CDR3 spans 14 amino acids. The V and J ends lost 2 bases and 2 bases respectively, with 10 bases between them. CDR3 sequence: CASSFLDTNYGYTF. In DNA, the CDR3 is TGTGCCAGCAGCTTCCTGGACACAAACTATGGCTACACCTTC.